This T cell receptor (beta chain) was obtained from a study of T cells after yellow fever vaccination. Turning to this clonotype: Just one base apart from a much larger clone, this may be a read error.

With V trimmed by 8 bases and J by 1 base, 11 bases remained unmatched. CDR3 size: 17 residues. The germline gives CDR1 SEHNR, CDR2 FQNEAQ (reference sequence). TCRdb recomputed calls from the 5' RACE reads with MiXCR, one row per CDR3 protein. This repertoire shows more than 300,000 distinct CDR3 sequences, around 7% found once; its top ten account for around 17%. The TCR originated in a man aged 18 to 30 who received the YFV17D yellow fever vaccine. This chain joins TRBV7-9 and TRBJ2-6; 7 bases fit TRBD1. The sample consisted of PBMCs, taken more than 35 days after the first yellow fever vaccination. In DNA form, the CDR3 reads TGTGCCAGCGGCCCGGACAGGCGCTTTTCTGGGGCCAACGTCCTGACTTTC. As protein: CASGPDRRFSGANVLTF.